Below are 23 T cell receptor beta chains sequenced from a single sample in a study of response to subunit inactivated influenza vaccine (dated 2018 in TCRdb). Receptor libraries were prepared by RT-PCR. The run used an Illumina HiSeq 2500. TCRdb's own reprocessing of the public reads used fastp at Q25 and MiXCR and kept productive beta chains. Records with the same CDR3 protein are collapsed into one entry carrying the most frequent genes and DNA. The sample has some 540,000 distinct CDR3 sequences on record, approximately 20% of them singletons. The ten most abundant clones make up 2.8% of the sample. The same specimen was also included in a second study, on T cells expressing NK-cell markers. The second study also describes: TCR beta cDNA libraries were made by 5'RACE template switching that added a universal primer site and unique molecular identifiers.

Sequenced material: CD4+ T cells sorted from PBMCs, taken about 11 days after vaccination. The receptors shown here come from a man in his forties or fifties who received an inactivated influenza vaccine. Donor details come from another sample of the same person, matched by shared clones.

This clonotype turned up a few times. The chain's CDR3 is CASSSTATRETQYF. The CDR3 nucleotides read TGTGCCAGCAGTTCCACGGCGACCCGAGAGACCCAGTACTTC. The rearrangement links TRBV6-2 or TRBV6-3 to TRBJ2-5; D not certain. Trimming removed 4 bases from V and 4 bases from J, with 13 bases in between. The CDR3 is made up of 14 amino acids. Germline V gene sequence: CDR1 MNHEY, CDR2 SVGEGT.

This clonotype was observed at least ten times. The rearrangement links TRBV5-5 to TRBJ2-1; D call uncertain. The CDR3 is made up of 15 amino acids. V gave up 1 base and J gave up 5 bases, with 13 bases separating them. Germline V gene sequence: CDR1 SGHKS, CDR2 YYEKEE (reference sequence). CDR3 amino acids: CASSLRLLGNNEQFF. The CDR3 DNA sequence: TGTGCCAGCAGCTTGCGGTTATTGGGGAACAATGAGCAGTTCTTC.

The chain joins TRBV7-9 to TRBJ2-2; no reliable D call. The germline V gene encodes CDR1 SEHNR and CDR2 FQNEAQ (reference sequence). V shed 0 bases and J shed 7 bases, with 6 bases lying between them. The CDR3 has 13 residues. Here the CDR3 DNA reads TGTGCCAGCAGCTTAGCGTATAGCGGGGAGCTGTTTTTT. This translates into CASSLAYSGELFF.

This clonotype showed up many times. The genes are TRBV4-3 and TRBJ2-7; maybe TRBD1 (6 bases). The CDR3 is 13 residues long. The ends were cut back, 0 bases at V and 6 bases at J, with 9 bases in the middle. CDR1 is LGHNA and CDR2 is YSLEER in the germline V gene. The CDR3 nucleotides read TGCGCCAGCAGCCAAGAGTACAGGGCCGAGCAGTACTTC. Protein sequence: CASSQEYRAEQYF.

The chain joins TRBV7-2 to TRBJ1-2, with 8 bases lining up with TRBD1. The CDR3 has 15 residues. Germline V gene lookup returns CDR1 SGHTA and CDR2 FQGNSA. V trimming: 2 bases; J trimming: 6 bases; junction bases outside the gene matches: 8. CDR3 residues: CASSLLDRGTNGYTF. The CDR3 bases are TGTGCCAGCAGCTTACTAGACAGGGGAACGAATGGCTACACCTTC.

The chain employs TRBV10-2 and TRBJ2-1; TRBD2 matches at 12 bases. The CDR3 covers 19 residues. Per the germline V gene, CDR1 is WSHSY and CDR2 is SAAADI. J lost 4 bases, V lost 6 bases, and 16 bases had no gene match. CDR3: CASRAAWLTSGRGYNEQFF. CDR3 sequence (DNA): TGCGCCAGCAGGGCCGCCTGGCTGACTAGCGGGAGAGGGTACAATGAGCAGTTCTTC.

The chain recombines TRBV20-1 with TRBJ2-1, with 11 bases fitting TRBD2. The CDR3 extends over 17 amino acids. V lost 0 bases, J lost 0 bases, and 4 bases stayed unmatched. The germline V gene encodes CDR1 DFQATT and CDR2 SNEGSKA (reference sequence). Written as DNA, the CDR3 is TGCAGTGCTAGAGACGCCCTAGCGGGAGGCTCCTACAATGAGCAGTTCTTC. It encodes CSARDALAGGSYNEQFF.

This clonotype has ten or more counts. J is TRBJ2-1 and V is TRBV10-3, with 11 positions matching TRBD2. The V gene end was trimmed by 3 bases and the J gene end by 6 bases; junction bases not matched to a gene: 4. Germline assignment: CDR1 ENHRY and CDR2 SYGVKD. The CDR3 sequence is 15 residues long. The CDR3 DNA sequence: TGTGCCATCAGTGACGTAGCGGGAGGGGGCAATGAGCAGTTCTTC. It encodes CAISDVAGGGNEQFF.

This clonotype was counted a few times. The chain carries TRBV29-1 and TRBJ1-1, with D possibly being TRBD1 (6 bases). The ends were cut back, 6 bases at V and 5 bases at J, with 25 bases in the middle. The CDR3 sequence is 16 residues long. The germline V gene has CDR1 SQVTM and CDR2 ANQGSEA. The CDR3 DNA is TGCAGCGTCTCAAATTGGGGGGGCGCCGGGGGAACTGAAGCTTTCTTT. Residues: CSVSNWGGAGGTEAFF. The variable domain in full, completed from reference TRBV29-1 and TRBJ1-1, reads SAVISQKPSRDICQRGTSLTIQCQVDSQVTMMFWYRQQPGQSLTLIATANQGSEATYESGFVIDKFPISRPNLTFSTLTVSNMSPEDSSIYLCSVSNWGGAGGTEAFFGQGTRLTVV.

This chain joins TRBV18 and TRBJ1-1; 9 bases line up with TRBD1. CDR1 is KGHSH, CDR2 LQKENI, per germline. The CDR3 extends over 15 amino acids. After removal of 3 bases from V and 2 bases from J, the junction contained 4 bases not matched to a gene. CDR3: CASSPRQGDNTEAFF. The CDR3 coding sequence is TGTGCCAGCTCACCCAGACAGGGGGACAACACTGAAGCTTTCTTT.

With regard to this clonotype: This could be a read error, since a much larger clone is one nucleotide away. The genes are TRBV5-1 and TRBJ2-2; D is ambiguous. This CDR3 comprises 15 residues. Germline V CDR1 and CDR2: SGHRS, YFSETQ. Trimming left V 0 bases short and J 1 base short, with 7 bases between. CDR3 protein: CASSLEHGNTGELFF. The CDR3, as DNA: TGCGCCAGCAGCTTGGAACACGGGAACACCGGGGAGCTGTTTTTT. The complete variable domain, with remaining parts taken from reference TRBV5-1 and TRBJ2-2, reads KAGVTQTPRYLIKTRGQQVTLSCSPISGHRSVSWYQQTPGQGLQFLFEYFSETQRNKGNFPGRFSGRQFSNSRSEMNVSTLELGDSALYLCASSLEHGNTGELFFGEGSRLTVL.

CDR3: CAISASSPSTDTQYF. The DNA of the CDR3 is TGTGCCATCAGTGCTTCTAGTCCTAGCACAGATACGCAGTATTTT. This chain uses TRBV10-3 with TRBJ2-3; D not certain. Germline V gene data show CDR1 as ENHRY and CDR2 as SYGVKD. The CDR3 runs to 15 residues. V was cut by 4 bases and J by 0 bases, with 11 bases left in between.

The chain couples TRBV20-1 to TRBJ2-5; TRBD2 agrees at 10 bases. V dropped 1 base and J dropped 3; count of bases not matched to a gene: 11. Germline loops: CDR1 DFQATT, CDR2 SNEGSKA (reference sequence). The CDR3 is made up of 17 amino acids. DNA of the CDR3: TGCAGTGCTAGAGTTGGATTAGCGGGGGGATTAAAAGAGACCCAGTACTTC. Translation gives CSARVGLAGGLKETQYF.

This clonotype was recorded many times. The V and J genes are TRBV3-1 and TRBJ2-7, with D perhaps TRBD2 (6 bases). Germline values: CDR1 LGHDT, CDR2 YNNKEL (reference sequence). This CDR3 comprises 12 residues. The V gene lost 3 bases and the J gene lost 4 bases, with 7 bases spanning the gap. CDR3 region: CASSQGGYEQYF. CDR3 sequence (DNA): TGTGCCAGCAGCCAGGGGGGATACGAGCAGTACTTC.

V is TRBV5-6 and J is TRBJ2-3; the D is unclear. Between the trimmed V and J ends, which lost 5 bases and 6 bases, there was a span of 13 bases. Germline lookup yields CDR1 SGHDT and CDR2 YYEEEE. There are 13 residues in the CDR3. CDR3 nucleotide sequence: TGTGCCAGCAGGATCGGAAGGTGGGATACGCAGTATTTT. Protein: CASRIGRWDTQYF.

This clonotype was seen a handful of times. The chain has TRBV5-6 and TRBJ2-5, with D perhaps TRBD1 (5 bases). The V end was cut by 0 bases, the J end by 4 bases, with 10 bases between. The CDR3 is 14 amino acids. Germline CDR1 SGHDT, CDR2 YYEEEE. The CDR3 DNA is TGTGCCAGCAGCTTGGCCCAGGGCCCAGAGACCCAGTACTTC. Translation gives CASSLAQGPETQYF.

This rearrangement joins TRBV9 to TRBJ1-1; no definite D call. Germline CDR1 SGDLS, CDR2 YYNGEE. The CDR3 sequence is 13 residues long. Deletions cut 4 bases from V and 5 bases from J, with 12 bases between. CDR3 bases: TGTGCCAGCAGCACCTCGGACGGAACTGAAGCTTTCTTT. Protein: CASSTSDGTEAFF.

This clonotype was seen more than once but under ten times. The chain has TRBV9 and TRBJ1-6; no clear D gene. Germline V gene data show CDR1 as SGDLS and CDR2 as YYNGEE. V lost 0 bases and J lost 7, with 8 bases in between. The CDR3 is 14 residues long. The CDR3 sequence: CASSVDRPNSPLHF. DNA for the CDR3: TGTGCCAGCAGCGTAGATCGACCGAATTCACCCCTCCACTTT. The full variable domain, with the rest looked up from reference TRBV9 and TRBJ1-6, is DSGVTQTPKHLITATGQRVTLRCSPRSGDLSVYWYQQSLDQGLQFLIQYYNGEERAKGNILERFSAQQFPDLHSELNLSSLELGDSALYFCASSVDRPNSPLHFGNGTRLTVT.

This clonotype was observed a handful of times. This chain's CDR3 is CASSLGRGITNTGELFF. Written as DNA, the CDR3 is TGTGCCAGCAGCTTAGGGAGGGGGATAACAAACACCGGGGAGCTGTTTTTT. The chain employs TRBV11-2 and TRBJ2-2; D possibly matches TRBD1 or TRBD2 (6 bases each). From germline, CDR1 is SGHAT and CDR2 FQNNGV. The CDR3 loop spans 17 amino acids. The V and J ends lost 1 base and 2 bases respectively, with 14 bases between them.

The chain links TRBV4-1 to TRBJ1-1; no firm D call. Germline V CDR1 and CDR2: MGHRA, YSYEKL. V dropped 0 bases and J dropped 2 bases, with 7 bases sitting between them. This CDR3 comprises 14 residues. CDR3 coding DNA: TGCGCCAGCAGCCAAGATCCAGCAAACACTGAAGCTTTCTTT. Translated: CASSQDPANTEAFF.

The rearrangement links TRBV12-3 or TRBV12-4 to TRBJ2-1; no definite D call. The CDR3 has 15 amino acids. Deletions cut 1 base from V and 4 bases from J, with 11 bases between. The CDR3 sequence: CASSLGSGGYNEQFF. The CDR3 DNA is TGTGCCAGCAGTTTAGGGTCCGGCGGATACAATGAGCAGTTCTTC.

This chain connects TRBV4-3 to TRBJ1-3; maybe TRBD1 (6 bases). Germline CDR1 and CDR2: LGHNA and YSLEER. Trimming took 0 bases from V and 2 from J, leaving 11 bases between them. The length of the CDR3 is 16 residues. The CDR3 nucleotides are TGCGCCAGCAGCCAAGAGGGCTGGACAGCTGGAAACACCATATATTTT. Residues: CASSQEGWTAGNTIYF.

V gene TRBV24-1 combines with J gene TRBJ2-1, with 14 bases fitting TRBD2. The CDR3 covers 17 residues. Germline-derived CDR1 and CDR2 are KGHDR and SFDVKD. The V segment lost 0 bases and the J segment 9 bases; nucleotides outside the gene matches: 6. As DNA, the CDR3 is TGTGCCACCAGTGATTTGAAAGGGACTAGCGGGAGCAGTGAGCAGTTCTTC. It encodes CATSDLKGTSGSSEQFF.